This T cell receptor beta chain was sequenced in a study of T cells in localized non-small cell lung cancer. General study points: For the top 100 tumor clones, a median about 56 also appeared in adjacent lung. Maximal T cell clonality occurred in uninvolved adjacent lung, with tumor ranking below it.

Details on this clone: Its antigen is not identified.

With 1 base removed from V and 3 bases from J, the gap between germline ends came to 10 bases. Looked up from germline, CDR1 is MDHEN and CDR2 is SYDVKM. The CDR3 sequence is 15 residues long. This table comes from immunoSEQ multiplex PCR, and its TCRdb copy is limited to in-frame clones, with some not included. The sample includes under 150,000 clones, roughly nine tenths of them seen just once. V is TRBV28 and J is TRBJ1-5, with TRBD1 as a possible D gene (6 bases). The TCR originated in a female donor older than 55 with stage I lung adenocarcinoma. Sequenced here: peripheral blood, sampled before any cancer treatment. The CDR3 protein is CASSLSTGDNQPQHF. The CDR3 nucleotides are TGTGCCAGCAGTTTATCGACAGGAGACAATCAGCCCCAGCATTTT.